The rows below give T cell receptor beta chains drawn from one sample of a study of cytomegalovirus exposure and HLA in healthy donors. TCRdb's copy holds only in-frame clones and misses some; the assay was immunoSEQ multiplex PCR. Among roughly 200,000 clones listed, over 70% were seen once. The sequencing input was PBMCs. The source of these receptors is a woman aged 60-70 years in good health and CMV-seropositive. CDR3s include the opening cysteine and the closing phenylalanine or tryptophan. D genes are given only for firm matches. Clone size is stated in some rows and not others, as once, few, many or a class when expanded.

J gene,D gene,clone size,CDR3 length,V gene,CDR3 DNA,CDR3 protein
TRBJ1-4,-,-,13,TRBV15,TGTGCCACCAGCAGAGATCTCAATGAAAAACTGTTTTTT,CATSRDLNEKLFF
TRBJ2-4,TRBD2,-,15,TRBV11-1,TGTGCCAGCTCCCGGGGGGGCTTTAACAAAAACAGTCAGTACTTC,CASSRGGFNKNSQYF
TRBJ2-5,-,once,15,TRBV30,TGTGCCTGGAGTGTACTAGGGCTAGCAGGAGAGACCCAGTACTTC,CAWSVLGLAGETQYF
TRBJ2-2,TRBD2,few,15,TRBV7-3,TGTGCCAGCAGCCTAGCGGGAGGGAACACCGGGGAGCTGTTTTTT,CASSLAGGNTGELFF
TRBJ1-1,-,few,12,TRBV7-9,TGTGCCAGCAGCCCACAGGGTGGTTCCGCTTTCTTT,CASSPQGGSAFF
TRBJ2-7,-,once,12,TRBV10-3,TGTGCCATCAGGGCCCCATTCTACGAGCAGTACTTC,CAIRAPFYEQYF
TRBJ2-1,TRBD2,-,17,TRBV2,TGTGCCAGCAGTGAAAACGCTGTAGCGGGGGGGTTCATTGAGCAGTTCTTC,CASSENAVAGGFIEQFF
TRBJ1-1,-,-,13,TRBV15,TGTGCCACCAGCAGAGGGGGGCAGATTGAAGCTTTCTTT,CATSRGGQIEAFF
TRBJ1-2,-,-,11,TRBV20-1,TGCAGTGTCTTAACAGGTCATGGCTACACCTTC,CSVLTGHGYTF
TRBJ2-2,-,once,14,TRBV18,TGTGCCAGCTCACCACCCGGGAACACCGGGGAGCTGTTTTTT,CASSPPGNTGELFF
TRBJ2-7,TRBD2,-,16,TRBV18,TGTGCCAGCTCACCCCGGACTAGCGGGAGCTCGGGCGAGCAGTACTTC,CASSPRTSGSSGEQYF
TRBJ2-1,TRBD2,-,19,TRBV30,TGTGCCTGGAGTCATCTAAGCGGGAGGGCCTTCAGTGGTTCCAATGAGCAGTTCTTC,CAWSHLSGRAFSGSNEQFF
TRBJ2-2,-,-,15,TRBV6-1,TGTGCCAGCAGTACCCGGACAGCAAACACCGGGGAGCTGTTTTTT,CASSTRTANTGELFF
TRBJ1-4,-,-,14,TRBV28,TGTGCCAGCAGTTTGGGAGGCACTAATGAAAAACTGTTTTTT,CASSLGGTNEKLFF
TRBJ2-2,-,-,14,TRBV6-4,TGTGCCAGCACGCTGGCTCCGAACACCGGGGAGCTGTTTTTT,CASTLAPNTGELFF
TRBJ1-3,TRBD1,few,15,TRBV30,TGTGCCTGGAAAACCGCAGGGGGCGGGATAAACACCATATATTTT,CAWKTAGGGINTIYF
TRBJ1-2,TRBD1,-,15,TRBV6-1,TGTGCCAGCAGGGAGGGACAGGGGGCATTCTATGGCTACACCTTC,CASREGQGAFYGYTF
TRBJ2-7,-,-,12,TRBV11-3,TGTGCCAGCAGCTTTCAGAGCGACGAGCAGTACTTC,CASSFQSDEQYF
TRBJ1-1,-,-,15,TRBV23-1,TGCGCCAGCAGTCCTATTCAGGGCCCAGGGACTGAAGCTTTCTTT,CASSPIQGPGTEAFF
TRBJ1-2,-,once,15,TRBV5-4,TGTGCCAGCAGCTCTGGACAGTCTACTAACTATGGCTACACCTTC,CASSSGQSTNYGYTF
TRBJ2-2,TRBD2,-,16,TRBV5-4,TGTGCCAGCAGTCCTCCTAGCGGGGGACCCACCGGGGAGCTGTTTTTT,CASSPPSGGPTGELFF
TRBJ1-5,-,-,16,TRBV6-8,TGTGCCAGCAGTGGCGATCAGGGCCATAGCAATCAGCCCCAGCATTTT,CASSGDQGHSNQPQHF
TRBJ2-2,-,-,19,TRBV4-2,TGTGCCAGCAGCCGTCTTCTTGGGCCTGGGCGGGAAAACACCGGGGAGCTGTTTTTT,CASSRLLGPGRENTGELFF